One and the same sample provided the 23 T cell receptor beta chains below, sequenced in a study of blood T cell repertoires in COVID-19. The protocol was immunoSEQ multiplex PCR, while the TCRdb copy is restricted to in-frame clones and leaves out a portion. The repertoire has around 170,000 clones, about 88% of them found once; the top ten carry less than 3.5%. The sample consisted of peripheral blood. The receptor set was obtained from a woman in her 30s with active or convalescent COVID-19.

V is TRBV9 and J is TRBJ2-7; TRBD1 matches at 8 bases. V was pared by 2 bases and J by 3 bases, with 7 bases of the junction left unmatched. The CDR3 consists of 15 residues. Germline V gene data show CDR1 as SGDLS and CDR2 as YYNGEE. The CDR3 nucleotides read TGTGCCAGCAGCGTGTCCGGACAGGGACTCTACGAGCAGTACTTC. Its protein product is CASSVSGQGLYEQYF.

The chain has TRBV30 and TRBJ1-4; TRBD1 matches at 7 bases. The germline CDR1 and CDR2 sequences are GTSNPN and SVGIG (reference sequence). There are 13 residues in the CDR3. Losses at the gene ends were 4 bases for V and 8 bases for J; bases not matched to a gene: 7. DNA of the CDR3: TGTGCCTGGACCCAGGGGGATGGCGAAAAACTGTTTTTT. It codes for CAWTQGDGEKLFF.

The rearrangement uses TRBV27 and TRBJ1-2, with 10 bases that match TRBD1. The ends lost 2 bases at V and 5 bases at J; junction bases unmatched: 11. The CDR3 runs to 17 residues. Germline-derived CDR1 and CDR2 are MNHEY and SMNVEV (reference sequence). CDR3 sequence: CASSLRLLTGGEYGYTF. CDR3 sequence (DNA): TGTGCCAGCAGTTTACGTTTGTTGACAGGGGGCGAGTATGGCTACACCTTC.

The rearrangement joins TRBV14 to TRBJ2-2, with TRBD2 matching 9 bases. Germline V gene data show CDR1 as SGHDN and CDR2 as FVKESK. J lost 2 bases, V lost 1 base, and 26 bases had no gene match. This CDR3 region has 24 residues. CDR3 in amino acids: CASSQAPWIAGEFLSPKNTGELFF. The CDR3 coding sequence is TGTGCCAGCAGCCAAGCCCCTTGGATAGCGGGAGAGTTTCTTTCCCCAAAAAACACCGGGGAGCTGTTTTTT.

This clone was observed once. This chain joins TRBV5-1 and TRBJ2-1; no firm D call. The V and J ends lost 7 bases and 1 base respectively, with 15 bases between them. This CDR3 is built from 15 residues. Per the germline V gene, CDR1 is SGHRS and CDR2 is YFSETQ. The CDR3 reads CASRFKTGSYNEQFF. The CDR3, as DNA: TGCGCCAGCCGTTTCAAGACGGGTTCCTACAATGAGCAGTTCTTC.

The chain is built from TRBV5-8 and TRBJ1-6; D is possibly TRBD1 (6 bases). V was shortened by 1 base and J by 7 bases, with 15 bases between the two germline ends. The CDR3 is 16 residues long. Germline values: CDR1 SGHTS, CDR2 YDEGEE. DNA for the CDR3: TGTGCCAGCAGCTTGTTTCGGGGGGCCGGGAATTCACCCCTCCACTTT. Amino acid sequence: CASSLFRGAGNSPLHF.

This clone was observed a single time. The V gene is TRBV5-4, the J gene TRBJ1-5; 8 positions match TRBD1. CDR3 size: 14 residues. With 2 bases clipped from V and 3 bases from J, the junction kept 1 base outside the gene matches. Germline V gene data show CDR1 as SGHNT and CDR2 as YYREEE (reference sequence). CDR3 region: CASSFQGANQPQHF. Written as DNA, the CDR3 is TGTGCCAGCAGCTTTCAGGGGGCCAATCAGCCCCAGCATTTT.

The rearrangement joins TRBV6-5 to TRBJ1-1; D gene uncertain. The CDR3 consists of 11 residues. Trimming cost V 7 bases and J 1 base, with 4 bases left between them. CDR1 MNHEY and CDR2 SVGAGI come from the germline V gene. The CDR3, as DNA: TGTGCCAGCATGAGGAACACTGAAGCTTTCTTT. Residues: CASMRNTEAFF.

This chain joins TRBV27 and TRBJ1-2; possible D gene TRBD1, 6 bases. Germline V gene data show CDR1 as MNHEY and CDR2 as SMNVEV (reference sequence). V lost 3 bases and J 4 bases, leaving 9 bases between the germline ends. The length of the CDR3 is 13 residues. CDR3 nucleotides: TGTGCCAGCAGTTTCAGGGACACCTATGGCTACACCTTC. Protein product: CASSFRDTYGYTF.

The rearrangement links TRBV3-1 (or the pseudogene TRBV3-2) to TRBJ2-7; D unresolved. Germline loops: CDR1 LGHDT, CDR2 YNNKEL (reference sequence). Trimming stripped 1 base from V and 3 bases from J, with 4 bases between. This CDR3 has 12 amino acids. CDR3 protein: CASSQAVYEQYF. Here the CDR3 DNA reads TGTGCCAGCAGCCAAGCGGTCTACGAGCAGTACTTC.

The chain carries TRBV5-4 and TRBJ2-5, with 10 nucleotides matching TRBD2. The length of the CDR3 is 15 residues. V was pared by 5 bases and J by 4 bases, with 8 bases of the junction left unmatched. Looked up from germline, CDR1 is SGHNT and CDR2 is YYREEE (reference sequence). CDR3 protein: CASRERAGGAETQYF. DNA of the CDR3: TGTGCCAGCAGAGAAAGAGCGGGAGGGGCAGAGACCCAGTACTTC.

J is TRBJ2-2 and V is TRBV7-9; 9 nucleotides agree with TRBD2. V gave up 6 bases and J gave up 6 bases; unmatched junction bases: 5. This CDR3 is 14 amino acids long. CDR1 is SEHNR, CDR2 FQNEAQ, per germline (reference sequence). CDR3 loop: CASRASGTAGELFF. DNA of the CDR3: TGTGCCAGCAGAGCTAGCGGGACGGCCGGGGAGCTGTTTTTT.

The chain carries TRBV5-4 and TRBJ1-4, with 8 bases lining up with TRBD1. CDR1 and CDR2 (germline): SGHNT, YYREEE (reference sequence). The CDR3 runs to 14 residues. Trimming removed 4 bases from V and 7 bases from J; junction bases left unmatched: 6. The CDR3: CASSLGTGSEKLFF. In DNA, the CDR3 is TGTGCCAGCAGCCTGGGGACAGGTTCTGAAAAACTGTTTTTT.

This chain links TRBV13 with TRBJ2-2, with TRBD2 matching over 14 bases. The J segment lost 6 bases and the V segment lost 5 bases, leaving 11 bases of the junction unmatched. The germline V gene has CDR1 PRHDT and CDR2 FYEKMQ (reference sequence). The CDR3 has 18 residues. CDR3 bases: TGTGCCAGCAGCATGACTAGCGGGAGGGCCGCGTGGGCCGGGGAGCTGTTTTTT. It translates to CASSMTSGRAAWAGELFF.

V is TRBV5-1 and J is TRBJ1-4; weak D call: TRBD1 (6 bases). CDR3 size: 14 residues. The germline V gene has CDR1 SGHRS and CDR2 YFSETQ. With 5 bases removed from V and 0 bases from J, the gap between germline ends came to 8 bases. CDR3: CASRRTATNEKLFF. DNA for the CDR3: TGCGCCAGCAGGCGGACAGCAACTAATGAAAAACTGTTTTTT.

The chain has TRBV2 and TRBJ2-3, with D perhaps matching TRBD1 (6 bases). Trimming pared 7 bases from V and 5 bases from J, leaving 13 bases between. CDR1 is SNHLY, CDR2 FYNNEI, per germline. The CDR3 sequence is 13 residues long. CDR3 protein: CASNQNREDTQYF. The DNA of the CDR3 is TGTGCCAGCAACCAGAACAGGGAAGATACGCAGTATTTT. The whole variable domain, remainder taken from reference TRBV2 and TRBJ2-3, is EPEVTQTPSHQVTQMGQEVILRCVPISNHLYFYWYRQILGQKVEFLVSFYNNEISEKSEIFDDQFSVERPDGSNFTLKIRSTKLEDSAMYFCASNQNREDTQYFGPGTRLTVL.

The chain joins TRBV6-2 or TRBV6-3 to TRBJ1-6; no clear D gene. The CDR3 is 14 amino acids. V was trimmed by 9 bases and J by 0 bases, leaving 9 bases between them. Germline V CDR1 and CDR2: MNHEY, SVGEGT. This CDR3 reads CASSIRSYNSPLHF. CDR3 nucleotide sequence: TGTGCCAGTAGCATCCGCTCCTATAATTCACCCCTCCACTTT.

The chain recombines TRBV11-3 with TRBJ2-1, with TRBD2 matching over 7 bases. Germline V gives CDR1 SGHNT, CDR2 YENEEA. V gave up 3 bases and J gave up 0 bases; unmatched junction bases: 2. This CDR3 comprises 15 residues. CDR3: CASSFASGSYNEQFF. Here the CDR3 DNA reads TGTGCCAGCAGCTTCGCTAGCGGCTCCTACAATGAGCAGTTCTTC.

The V gene is TRBV10-1, the J gene TRBJ2-1, with TRBD2 identical over 9 bases. Unmatched junction bases numbered 3, after V lost 1 base and J lost 8 bases. The CDR3 covers 14 residues. Germline V gene lookup returns CDR1 WNHNN and CDR2 SYGVQD (reference sequence). CDR3 DNA: TGCGCCAGCAGTGAGTTGATAGCGGGGGATGAGCAGTTCTTC. Amino acid sequence: CASSELIAGDEQFF.

The genes are TRBV19 and TRBJ1-5; the D gene is possibly TRBD1 (5 bases). CDR1 and CDR2 (germline): LNHDA, SQIVND (reference sequence). The CDR3 sequence is 15 residues long. The V gene lost 5 bases and the J gene lost 3 bases, with 14 bases spanning the gap. CDR3 protein: CASSQKQVPNQPQHF. Here the CDR3 DNA reads TGTGCCAGTAGTCAAAAACAGGTACCCAATCAGCCCCAGCATTTT.

This chain connects TRBV28 to TRBJ1-2, with 8 bases fitting TRBD1. The CDR3 is made up of 12 amino acids. In germline, CDR1 is MDHEN, CDR2 SYDVKM. The ends lost 5 bases at V and 7 bases at J; junction bases unmatched: 3. The CDR3 DNA sequence: TGTGCCAGCAGTCTCACAGGGGGTGGCTACACCTTC. This codes for CASSLTGGGYTF.

This clone was seen just once. V and J are TRBV15 and TRBJ1-4, with a possible D match to TRBD1 (6 bases). V lost 7 bases to trimming and J lost 6 bases, with 18 bases between them. Germline values: CDR1 LNHNV, CDR2 YYDKDF (reference sequence). This CDR3 region has 15 residues. For the CDR3, the DNA is TGTGCCACCAATCAACCAGGGGAAGCGGATGAAAAACTGTTTTTT. Encoded protein: CATNQPGEADEKLFF.

V gene TRBV5-4 combines with J gene TRBJ2-3; the D is unclear. The CDR3 loop spans 14 amino acids. The germline gives CDR1 SGHNT, CDR2 YYREEE (reference sequence). Deletions cut 0 bases from V and 1 base from J, with 6 bases between. Here the CDR3 reads CASSLEQGTDTQYF. The CDR3 DNA is TGTGCCAGCAGCTTGGAGCAGGGCACAGATACGCAGTATTTT. The full variable domain, in which reference TRBV5-4 and TRBJ2-3 provide the parts outside the CDR3, is ETGVTQSPTHLIKTRGQQVTLRCSSQSGHNTVSWYQQALGQGPQFIFQYYREEENGRGNFPPRFSGLQFPNYSSELNVNALELDDSALYLCASSLEQGTDTQYFGPGTRLTVL.